What follows describes a single T cell receptor beta chain. Its specificity is not known. Assay execution proceeded at the deep level. Researchers divided each subset's genomic DNA evenly across several immunoSEQ plates. The assay was immunoSEQ multiplex PCR, and TCRdb's table has in-frame clones only and misses some. The sample consists of about 2 million clones, 90% to 95% of them appearing once. The entry originates in a study of shared clonotypes between healthy human individuals. Trimming shortened V by 2 bases and J by 1 base, and 11 bases separated the two germline ends. This CDR3 region has 16 residues. Germline lookup yields CDR1 WNHNN and CDR2 SYGVQD (reference sequence). Study-level findings and limits: Clonotype sharing across several donors was observed for around 4.8% of naive CD4 clonotypes. The sole specimen, blood, was sampled, and tissue repertoires likely differ.

This TCR was recovered from a man between 18 and 29 years old in good health. The chain carries TRBV10-1 and TRBJ2-2, with D maybe TRBD1 (6 bases). The material sequenced was naive CD4+ T cells sorted from blood. Subset described: CD45RA+ positively selected. The CDR3 DNA is TGCGCCAGCAGTGAGGCCAGGGGATGGAACACCGGGGAGCTGTTTTTT. Amino acids: CASSEARGWNTGELFF.